This passage covers 18 T cell receptor beta chains from one sample sequenced in a study of T-cell memory formation after mild COVID-19. Each CDR3 protein is one row after TCRdb ran MiXCR on the 5' RACE reads. The table shows 350,000 to 450,000 distinct CDR3 sequences, with 25% to 30% occurring only once. Source material: PBMCs or a T cell subset sorted from them (not recorded which). All receptors come from an adult woman who had mild COVID-19 (a few samples of this study predate the infection). Cell type and time point are not known.

This clonotype turned up a few times. The gene calls are TRBV24-1 and TRBJ2-1; unclear D gene. CDR1 and CDR2 from the germline V gene are KGHDR and SFDVKD. The CDR3 has 14 residues. The V and J ends lost 4 bases and 0 bases respectively, with 6 bases between them. The CDR3 DNA reads TGTGCCACCAGTGACTTTAGCTCCTACAATGAGCAGTTCTTC. Its protein is CATSDFSSYNEQFF.

This chain joins TRBV6-1 and TRBJ1-2; 9 bases agree with TRBD1. Looked up from germline, CDR1 is MNHNS and CDR2 is SASEGT. With V trimmed by 4 bases and J by 5 bases, 11 bases remained unmatched. This CDR3 comprises 16 residues. The CDR3 loop is CASSVTTGGDLYGYTF. CDR3 in DNA: TGTGCCAGCAGTGTTACGACAGGGGGGGACCTATATGGCTACACCTTC.

This clonotype was found a few times. The J gene is TRBJ1-5, the V gene TRBV20-1, with 8 bases that match TRBD1. The CDR3 is made up of 16 amino acids. Germline lookup yields CDR1 DFQATT and CDR2 SNEGSKA (reference sequence). With V trimmed by 0 bases and J by 4 bases, 8 bases remained unmatched. CDR3 DNA: TGCAGTGCTAGAGACTACAGGGGGATGGAAAATCAGCCCCAGCATTTT. Its protein is CSARDYRGMENQPQHF.

This clonotype was counted only a few times. The V gene is TRBV4-2, the J gene TRBJ1-6; D gene uncertain. The CDR3 covers 13 residues. Trimming removed 5 bases from V and 7 bases from J, with 9 bases in between. Germline V lookup: CDR1 LGHNA, CDR2 YNFKEQ. The DNA of the CDR3 is TGTGCCAGCAGCGCGGACCGAAATTCACCCCTCCACTTT. Its translation: CASSADRNSPLHF.

The chain links TRBV19 to TRBJ1-1; D perhaps matches TRBD1 (6 bases). The CDR3 covers 12 residues. CDR1 LNHDA and CDR2 SQIVND come from the germline V gene (reference sequence). V lost 2 bases and J 9 bases, leaving 10 bases between the germline ends. The CDR3 DNA follows: TGTGCCAGTAGTATAAGGGGGATAAAAGCTTTCTTT. Protein: CASSIRGIKAFF. Looking up the rest from reference TRBV19 and TRBJ1-1 gives the full variable domain: DGGITQSPKYLFRKEGQNVTLSCEQNLNHDAMYWYRQDPGQGLRLIYYSQIVNDFQKGDIAEGYSVSREKKESFPLTVTSAQKNPTAFYLCASSIRGIKAFFGQGTRLTVV.

The rearrangement uses TRBV6-5 and TRBJ2-5; 8 bases line up with TRBD1. The CDR3 loop spans 13 amino acids. Germline-derived CDR1 and CDR2 are MNHEY and SVGAGI. Trimming at V came to 6 bases and at J to 7 bases, leaving 7 bases not matched to a gene. CDR3 nucleotide sequence: TGTGCCAGCAGCCGGACAGGGATTGGGACCCAGTACTTC. It translates to CASSRTGIGTQYF.

This clonotype was observed a few times. The chain employs TRBV4-1 and TRBJ1-3; D is unclear. CDR1 MGHRA and CDR2 YSYEKL come from the germline V gene. V gave up 0 bases and J gave up 10 bases, with 7 bases separating them. The CDR3 loop spans 12 amino acids. CDR3 residues: CASSQETGTIYF. The CDR3 nucleotides are TGCGCCAGCAGCCAAGAGACCGGAACCATATATTTT.

DNA of the CDR3: TGTGCCAGCAGAGCAGGGACTAGCGAGAACAATGAGCAGTTCTTC. This translates into CASRAGTSENNEQFF. The chain carries TRBV12-3 or TRBV12-4 and TRBJ2-1; 10 positions agree with TRBD2. Trimming at V came to 6 bases and at J to 5 bases, leaving 7 bases not matched to a gene. This CDR3 contains 15 residues.

The table lists this clonotype with a few counts. V and J are TRBV5-1 and TRBJ2-7, with D perhaps given as TRBD1 or TRBD2 (8 bases each). Germline V gives CDR1 SGHRS, CDR2 YFSETQ. The CDR3 is made up of 16 amino acids. The germline V and J ends were trimmed by 4 bases and 5 bases, with 22 bases remaining between them. The CDR3 region is CASSPGGAGGRDEQYF. Here the CDR3 DNA reads TGCGCCAGCAGCCCGGGAGGGGCAGGGGGCAGAGACGAGCAGTACTTC. Full variable domain (missing parts from reference TRBV5-1 and TRBJ2-7): KAGVTQTPRYLIKTRGQQVTLSCSPISGHRSVSWYQQTPGQGLQFLFEYFSETQRNKGNFPGRFSGRQFSNSRSEMNVSTLELGDSALYLCASSPGGAGGRDEQYFGPGTRLTVT.

This rearrangement joins TRBV25-1 to TRBJ1-4; D remains unclear. The CDR3 length is 15 residues. Between the trimmed V and J ends, which lost 6 bases and 3 bases, there was a span of 14 bases. CDR1 is MGHDK and CDR2 is SYGVNS in the germline V gene. The CDR3 protein is CASSPKLTSNEKLFF. The DNA of the CDR3 is TGTGCCAGCAGCCCCAAGTTGACCTCTAATGAAAAACTGTTTTTT. Combining the CDR3 with reference TRBV25-1 and TRBJ1-4 gives the whole variable domain EADIYQTPRYLVIGTGKKITLECSQTMGHDKMYWYQQDPGMELHLIHYSYGVNSTEKGDLSSESTVSRIRTEHFPLTLESARPSHTSQYLCASSPKLTSNEKLFFGSGTQLSVL.

The chain uses TRBV5-1 and TRBJ2-3; D is ambiguous. Trimming took 7 bases from V and 5 from J, leaving 17 bases between them. This CDR3 contains 14 residues. The germline gives CDR1 SGHRS, CDR2 YFSETQ. This CDR3 is CASSDPQSGDTQYF. DNA of the CDR3: TGCGCCAGCTCGGACCCCCAATCCGGAGATACGCAGTATTTT.

This clonotype was counted only a few times. The chain carries TRBV5-1 and TRBJ2-7; TRBD1 or TRBD2 may be the D gene (5 bases each). The CDR3 runs 16 residues. Germline V CDR1 and CDR2: SGHRS, YFSETQ. Trimming cost V 0 bases and J 0 bases, with 13 bases left between them. In DNA, the CDR3 is TGCGCCAGCAGCTTGGGAGGGACGGTGAGCTCCTACGAGCAGTACTTC. This sequence encodes CASSLGGTVSSYEQYF.

This clonotype was recorded at least ten times. V is TRBV12-3 or TRBV12-4 and J is TRBJ2-4, with TRBD1 matching 9 bases. This CDR3 has 17 residues. V was clipped by 4 bases and J by 0 bases; unmatched bases: 7. CDR3 sequence (DNA): TGTGCCAGCAGTTCCCGGACAGGGGACCTAGCCAAAAACATTCAGTACTTC. As protein: CASSSRTGDLAKNIQYF.

This chain connects TRBV3-1 to TRBJ2-7; unclear D gene. Germline V gene data show CDR1 as LGHDT and CDR2 as YNNKEL (reference sequence). There are 17 residues in the CDR3. V lost 2 bases and J 4 bases, leaving 21 bases between the germline ends. DNA of the CDR3: TGTGCCAGCAGCCAAACCGGGCCGCCGTTCTCCCTTTACGAGCAGTACTTC. It yields the protein CASSQTGPPFSLYEQYF.

This clonotype has a handful of counts. V is TRBV7-6 and J is TRBJ2-2, with D possibly being TRBD2 (5 bases). Germline lookup yields CDR1 SGHVS and CDR2 FNYEAQ. The CDR3 has 14 amino acids. Trimming removed 5 bases at V and 6 bases at J, with 13 bases between. Here the CDR3 DNA reads TGTGCCAGCAGCCGTCCGGAGGAGGCCGGGGAGCTGTTTTTT. Its translation: CASSRPEEAGELFF.

The chain uses TRBV19 and TRBJ2-7; D perhaps matches TRBD1 (6 bases). V was shortened by 6 bases and J by 3 bases, with 18 bases between the two germline ends. Germline CDR1 and CDR2: LNHDA and SQIVND (reference sequence). The CDR3 runs 15 residues. CDR3 loop: CASRAGAGDFYEQYF. The CDR3 DNA follows: TGTGCCAGTAGGGCCGGGGCAGGGGATTTCTACGAGCAGTACTTC.

This clonotype was found many times. This chain joins TRBV5-6 and TRBJ2-5; TRBD1 agrees at 8 bases. This CDR3 has 13 residues. CDR1 SGHDT and CDR2 YYEEEE come from the germline V gene. V was clipped by 4 bases and J by 3 bases; unmatched bases: 2. CDR3 amino acids: CASSPDREETQYF. CDR3 in DNA: TGTGCCAGCAGCCCGGACAGGGAAGAGACCCAGTACTTC.

This clonotype was seen only a few times. This chain links TRBV9 with TRBJ2-5, with D maybe TRBD1 (6 bases). The CDR3 is made up of 16 amino acids. V lost 0 bases and J lost 0, with 12 bases in between. Germline V gene sequence: CDR1 SGDLS, CDR2 YYNGEE. The CDR3 loop is CASSVEGQTYQETQYF. Here the CDR3 DNA reads TGTGCCAGCAGCGTAGAAGGACAGACGTACCAAGAGACCCAGTACTTC.